A single sample gave rise to the 30 T cell receptor beta chains below, sequenced in a study of cytomegalovirus exposure and HLA in healthy donors (dated by TCRdb to the late 2010s). The library was generated by the immunoSEQ multiplex PCR assay. A mixture of 60 forward primers for TCR Vbeta segments and 13 reverse primers for TCR Jbeta segments was used in the multiplex PCR. TCRdb provides this immuneACCESS table in a form limited to in-frame rearrangements. Some clones are lacking; in checked studies, under half of them reflect an unresolved V gene, and why the rest are absent is not known. For this sample there are about 120,000 clones; about 70% appear just once. The top ten hold 12% of the sample. The source material was PBMCs. Every receptor here comes from a middle-aged woman in good health and CMV-seropositive.

The chain has TRBV4-1 and TRBJ2-3; TRBD2 is a possible D gene (6 bases). The V gene's germline CDR1 is MGHRA and CDR2 YSYEKL. The germline V and J ends were trimmed by 2 bases and 2 bases, with 14 bases remaining between them. This CDR3 region has 16 residues. As DNA, the CDR3 is TGCGCCAGCAGCCAACCCCCCCGGGGGAACACAGATACGCAGTATTTT. Translating gives CASSQPPRGNTDTQYF.

Only a few counts were recorded for this clone. V gene TRBV6-5 combines with J gene TRBJ1-3; D is perhaps TRBD1 (6 bases). The CDR3 loop spans 16 amino acids. V was cut by 2 bases and J by 1 base, with 12 bases left in between. Germline V CDR1 and CDR2: MNHEY, SVGAGI. The CDR3 loop reads CASSYRTTGSGNTIYF. In DNA, the CDR3 is TGTGCCAGCAGTTACCGCACCACAGGGTCTGGAAACACCATATATTTT.

V gene TRBV4-1 combines with J gene TRBJ2-3; 8 bases map to TRBD1. CDR3 size: 16 residues. Germline lookup yields CDR1 MGHRA and CDR2 YSYEKL. V lost 4 bases to trimming and J lost 2 bases; unmatched junction nucleotides: 8. The CDR3 DNA reads as TGCGCCAGCAGCCTCTTAGGACAGGGTTACACAGATACGCAGTATTTT. Amino acids: CASSLLGQGYTDTQYF.

V usage is TRBV9 and J usage is TRBJ2-1; TRBD2 matches at 11 bases. V lost 3 bases, J lost 9 bases, and 5 bases stayed unmatched. Germline V lookup: CDR1 SGDLS, CDR2 YYNGEE. The length of the CDR3 is 14 residues. The CDR3, as DNA: TGTGCCAGCAGCGCGACTAGCGGGGCTGTTGAGCAGTTCTTC. As protein: CASSATSGAVEQFF. Looking up the rest from reference TRBV9 and TRBJ2-1 gives the full variable domain: DSGVTQTPKHLITATGQRVTLRCSPRSGDLSVYWYQQSLDQGLQFLIQYYNGEERAKGNILERFSAQQFPDLHSELNLSSLELGDSALYFCASSATSGAVEQFFGPGTRLTVL.

This clone was counted between two and nine times. The genes are TRBV7-2 and TRBJ2-7, with D perhaps TRBD2 (7 bases). This CDR3 is built from 14 residues. Germline CDR1 and CDR2: SGHTA and FQGNSA. Trimming took 2 bases from V and 5 from J, leaving 13 bases between them. CDR3 in amino acids: CASSLRGGRNEQYF. Here the CDR3 DNA reads TGTGCCAGCAGCTTAAGGGGGGGGAGAAACGAGCAGTACTTC.

The gene calls are TRBV5-1 and TRBJ2-1; TRBD2 agrees at 8 bases. The CDR3 runs 14 residues. Germline values: CDR1 SGHRS, CDR2 YFSETQ. V lost 6 bases and J lost 7; bases outside the gene matches: 9. Here the CDR3 reads CASNPGGPGNEQFF. The DNA for the CDR3 is TGCGCCAGCAATCCGGGGGGGCCGGGGAATGAGCAGTTCTTC.

As concerns this clone: At the DNA level, this CDR3 is encoded by other sequences in the same sample as well. The CDR3 is CASSIRGTEAFF. The CDR3 bases are TGTGCCAGTAGTATCAGGGGGACTGAAGCTTTCTTT. The chain links TRBV19 to TRBJ1-1; 7 bases align to TRBD1. J gave up 5 bases and V 3 bases, and 0 bases lay outside the gene matches. The CDR3 runs 12 residues. CDR1 and CDR2 from the germline V gene are LNHDA and SQIVND (reference sequence).

The chain uses TRBV6-1 and TRBJ2-7; 9 positions match TRBD2. The CDR3 totals 13 residues. CDR1 is MNHNS, CDR2 SASEGT, per germline. Trimming removed 7 bases from V and 3 bases from J; junction bases left unmatched: 4. The CDR3 DNA is TGTGCCAGCACAATTAGCGGGGGCTACGAGCAGTACTTC. Its protein product is CASTISGGYEQYF.

The V gene is TRBV29-1, the J gene TRBJ2-5; D possibly corresponds to TRBD2 (5 bases). CDR1 SQVTM and CDR2 ANQGSEA come from the germline V gene. V gave up 4 bases and J gave up 5 bases, with 14 bases separating them. The CDR3 is made up of 13 amino acids. The CDR3: CSVALRVRETQYF. The CDR3 nucleotides read TGCAGCGTTGCGTTGAGGGTGCGGGAGACCCAGTACTTC.

A few counts support this clone. This sequence joins TRBV13 and TRBJ1-2; TRBD1 aligns across 9 bases. The V gene's germline CDR1 is PRHDT and CDR2 FYEKMQ (reference sequence). This CDR3 region has 14 residues. Trimming removed 3 bases from V and 2 bases from J; junction bases left unmatched: 1. CDR3 DNA sequence: TGTGCCAGCAGCTTCGGGACAGGGAACTATGGCTACACCTTC. Translation: CASSFGTGNYGYTF.

This clone was counted a few times. The genes are TRBV6-5 and TRBJ1-1; D is possibly TRBD1 (5 bases). V dropped 0 bases and J dropped 2 bases, with 10 bases sitting between them. Germline-derived CDR1 and CDR2 are MNHEY and SVGAGI. CDR3 length: 15 amino acids. CDR3 DNA: TGTGCCAGCAGTTACTCTAGACAGTCAAACACTGAAGCTTTCTTT. Amino acid sequence: CASSYSRQSNTEAFF.

This clone was found a few times. This CDR3 is CASSAHGQSNQPQHF. CDR3 bases: TGTGCCAGCAGCGCCCACGGACAGAGCAATCAGCCCCAGCATTTT. This sequence joins TRBV9 and TRBJ1-5, with D possibly TRBD1 on 6 matching bases. Germline assignment: CDR1 SGDLS and CDR2 YYNGEE. The CDR3 consists of 15 residues. Deletions cut 3 bases from V and 1 base from J, with 11 bases between. Supplemented by reference TRBV9 and TRBJ1-5, the full variable domain reads DSGVTQTPKHLITATGQRVTLRCSPRSGDLSVYWYQQSLDQGLQFLIQYYNGEERAKGNILERFSAQQFPDLHSELNLSSLELGDSALYFCASSAHGQSNQPQHFGDGTRLSIL.

A remark on this clone: The same CDR3 can be traced to other DNA sequences in this sample. This chain connects TRBV6-5 to TRBJ1-2; D is uncertain. Per germline, CDR1 MNHEY and CDR2 SVGAGI. The V end lost 2 bases, the J end lost 3 bases, and 7 bases lay between the germline ends. The CDR3 spans 13 residues. The CDR3 nucleotides are TGTGCCAGCAGTTACGGGCGGGACTATGGCTACACCTTC. As protein: CASSYGRDYGYTF.

Worth noting for this clone: Germline and junction disagree at one end, which may indicate a read error. V and J are TRBV30 and TRBJ1-2; 7 bases line up with TRBD1. CDR3 length equals 14 residues. Looked up from germline, CDR1 is GTSNPN and CDR2 is SVGIG (reference sequence). The CDR3 is CARRGRGVDYGYTF. CDR3 nucleotide sequence: TGTGCCCGGAGGGGGCGGGGGGTCGACTATGGCTACACCTTC.

The CDR3 here is CASSLEGGNQPQHF. The CDR3 DNA reads as TGTGCCAGCAGCTTGGAAGGGGGAAATCAGCCCCAGCATTTT. The chain employs TRBV5-4 and TRBJ1-5; possible D gene TRBD1, 6 bases. V lost 0 bases and J lost 4, with 8 bases in between. This CDR3 contains 14 residues. Germline loops: CDR1 SGHNT, CDR2 YYREEE (reference sequence). Using reference TRBV5-4 and TRBJ1-5 for the parts outside the CDR3, the full variable domain is ETGVTQSPTHLIKTRGQQVTLRCSSQSGHNTVSWYQQALGQGPQFIFQYYREEENGRGNFPPRFSGLQFPNYSSELNVNALELDDSALYLCASSLEGGNQPQHFGDGTRLSIL.

As for this clone: Other DNA sequences in the sample encode the same CDR3. This chain uses TRBV5-1 with TRBJ2-3, with 10 bases fitting TRBD2. There are 16 residues in the CDR3. With 0 bases clipped from V and 2 bases from J, the junction kept 3 bases outside the gene matches. Germline V gives CDR1 SGHRS, CDR2 YFSETQ. The CDR3 nucleotides are TGCGCCAGCAGCTTGGTTAGCGGGGGGATCACAGATACGCAGTATTTT. It specifies CASSLVSGGITDTQYF.

This clone was observed a few times. V is TRBV30 and J is TRBJ2-3; TRBD2 aligns across 11 bases. The V gene end was trimmed by 2 bases and the J gene end by 10 bases; junction bases not matched to a gene: 5. Germline V gives CDR1 GTSNPN, CDR2 SVGIG (reference sequence). The CDR3 has 13 residues. CDR3 loop: CAWSSLAGGPQYF. The CDR3 bases are TGTGCCTGGAGTAGTCTAGCGGGGGGACCGCAGTATTTT.

V is TRBV2 and J is TRBJ1-5; 10 bases align to TRBD1. Looked up from germline, CDR1 is SNHLY and CDR2 is FYNNEI. V gave up 6 bases and J gave up 2 bases; unmatched junction bases: 4. This CDR3 is 15 amino acids long. CDR3 residues: CASSETGGGNQPQHF. CDR3 nucleotide sequence: TGTGCCAGCAGCGAGACAGGGGGCGGCAATCAGCCCCAGCATTTT.

This clone has more than one count but fewer than ten. The gene calls are TRBV21-1 and TRBJ2-3; the D call TRBD1 from the table was never checked on the DNA. TRBV21-1 is termed a pseudogene. The CDR3 is 18 amino acids. The CDR3 spells CASSKGWGQNSSTDTQYF. The CDR3 bases are TGTGCCAGCAGCAAAGGATGGGGACAGAATTCTAGCACAGATACGCAGTATTTT.

The chain employs TRBV6-5 and TRBJ2-3; 8 bases map to TRBD1. J lost 1 base, V lost 6 bases, and 6 bases had no gene match. The CDR3 contains 15 residues. CDR1 is MNHEY, CDR2 SVGAGI, per germline. The CDR3: CASSIQGAGTDTQYF. The CDR3 DNA reads as TGTGCCAGCAGCATTCAGGGGGCAGGCACAGATACGCAGTATTTT.

This clone occurred a few times. The chain recombines TRBV9 with TRBJ2-6, with TRBD2 matching 8 bases. J gave up 0 bases and V 2 bases, and 7 bases lay outside the gene matches. There are 18 residues in the CDR3. Germline V gene lookup returns CDR1 SGDLS and CDR2 YYNGEE. CDR3 amino acids: CASSVQAGVDSGANVLTF. The CDR3 DNA is TGTGCCAGCAGCGTTCAAGCGGGGGTCGACTCTGGGGCCAACGTCCTGACTTTC.

This clone was seen a few times. The rearrangement joins TRBV7-9 to TRBJ1-6; the match to TRBD1 covers 7 bases. J was trimmed by 10 bases and V by 5 bases; bases with no gene match: 5. Germline V CDR1 and CDR2: SEHNR, FQNEAQ (reference sequence). CDR3 size: 13 residues. The CDR3 protein is CASSADRRSPLHF. CDR3 bases: TGTGCCAGCAGCGCGGACAGGAGGTCACCCCTCCACTTT.

The rearrangement uses TRBV6-1 and TRBJ1-1; no definite D call. Per the germline V gene, CDR1 is MNHNS and CDR2 is SASEGT. The CDR3 is 15 amino acids. V was clipped by 10 bases and J by 0 bases, with 18 bases between them. CDR3 sequence: CATGSSQVLNTEAFF. The CDR3 bases are TGTGCCACCGGCTCCAGTCAGGTTTTGAACACTGAAGCTTTCTTT.

V usage is TRBV7-2 and J usage is TRBJ2-3; D not resolved. The CDR3 contains 18 residues. Germline CDR1 reads SGHTA; CDR2 reads FQGNSA. Trimming pared 3 bases from V and 3 bases from J, leaving 22 bases between. The CDR3 coding sequence is TGTGCCAGCAGCTTGAGCCTGACCCCTAGTCGGTGGACAGATACGCAGTATTTT. It specifies CASSLSLTPSRWTDTQYF.

The V call is TRBV6-1, the J call TRBJ2-7; a possible D gene is TRBD2 (6 bases). Trimming left V 5 bases short and J 3 bases short, with 11 bases between. Germline CDR1 is MNHNS and CDR2 is SASEGT. This CDR3 spans 13 amino acids. The CDR3 nucleotides read TGTGCCAGCAGTTCGGGGGTTCTCTACGAGCAGTACTTC. This sequence encodes CASSSGVLYEQYF.

This chain joins TRBV7-9 and TRBJ1-2; D not certain. The V end was cut by 0 bases, the J end by 6 bases, with 11 bases between. CDR1 is SEHNR, CDR2 FQNEAQ, per germline (reference sequence). The CDR3 runs to 14 residues. The CDR3 loop reads CASSLAGVQHGYTF. Here the CDR3 DNA reads TGTGCCAGCAGCTTAGCGGGAGTCCAGCATGGCTACACCTTC.

This rearrangement joins TRBV5-1 to TRBJ1-1; TRBD1 agrees at 8 bases. V lost 1 base and J lost 1; bases outside the gene matches: 3. The CDR3 contains 15 residues. Looked up from germline, CDR1 is SGHRS and CDR2 is YFSETQ. CDR3 in DNA: TGCGCCAGCAGCTTGTTAGGGACAGGGAACACTGAAGCTTTCTTT. The encoded protein is CASSLLGTGNTEAFF.

The chain recombines TRBV7-2 with TRBJ2-5; possibly TRBD2 for D (6 bases). V was trimmed by 3 bases and J by 7 bases, leaving 9 bases between them. The CDR3 runs to 12 residues. The germline V gene encodes CDR1 SGHTA and CDR2 FQGNSA. CDR3 residues: CASSFPRGTQYF. The DNA of the CDR3 is TGTGCCAGCAGCTTCCCGCGGGGGACCCAGTACTTC.

V gene TRBV5-1 combines with J gene TRBJ1-5; 8 positions match TRBD1. V was clipped by 4 bases and J by 6 bases; unmatched bases: 6. The CDR3 has 14 amino acids. Germline CDR1 SGHRS, CDR2 YFSETQ. The CDR3 nucleotides read TGCGCCAGCAGCCCAGGACAGGGCGGTCAGCCCCAGCATTTT. Residues: CASSPGQGGQPQHF.

This clone occurred once. The chain uses TRBV5-1 and TRBJ2-7, with 14 nucleotides matching TRBD2. V lost 8 bases to trimming and J lost 5 bases; unmatched junction nucleotides: 6. The CDR3 runs to 14 residues. Germline V lookup: CDR1 SGHRS, CDR2 YFSETQ. The CDR3 is CASQTSGGADEQYF. CDR3 bases: TGCGCCAGTCAGACTAGCGGGGGGGCCGACGAGCAGTACTTC.